This T cell receptor beta chain is drawn from a study of T cells in Graves' hyperthyroidism and ophthalmopathy. Germline CDR1 MDHEN, CDR2 SYDVKM. J gave up 2 bases and V 2 bases, and 14 bases lay outside the gene matches. The length of the CDR3 is 18 residues. Amplification of TCR beta CDR3 regions used RNA as the template. Primed by the HTBI set, a first-round RT-PCR was run on the TCR CDR3. TCRdb re-called the multiplex PCR reads with MiXCR, one entry per CDR3 protein. The sample carries 250,000 to 300,000 distinct CDR3 sequences, 13% to 15% recorded once. This clonotype was seen many times. The sequencing sample was made of blood. This receptor was obtained from a woman aged 40 to 50 with Graves' hyperthyroidism that later progressed to Graves' ophthalmopathy. V usage is TRBV28 and J usage is TRBJ1-1; 7 positions agree with TRBD1. CDR3 amino acids: CASSLAGRRGRGNTEAFF. For the CDR3, the DNA is TGTGCCAGCAGTTTAGCGGGGCGAAGGGGGCGAGGAAACACTGAAGCTTTCTTT. Filled out from reference TRBV28 and TRBJ1-1, the complete variable domain reads DVKVTQSSRYLVKRTGEKVFLECVQDMDHENMFWYRQDPGLGLRLIYFSYDVKMKEKGDIPEGYSVSREKKERFSLILESASTNQTSMYLCASSLAGRRGRGNTEAFFGQGTRLTVV.